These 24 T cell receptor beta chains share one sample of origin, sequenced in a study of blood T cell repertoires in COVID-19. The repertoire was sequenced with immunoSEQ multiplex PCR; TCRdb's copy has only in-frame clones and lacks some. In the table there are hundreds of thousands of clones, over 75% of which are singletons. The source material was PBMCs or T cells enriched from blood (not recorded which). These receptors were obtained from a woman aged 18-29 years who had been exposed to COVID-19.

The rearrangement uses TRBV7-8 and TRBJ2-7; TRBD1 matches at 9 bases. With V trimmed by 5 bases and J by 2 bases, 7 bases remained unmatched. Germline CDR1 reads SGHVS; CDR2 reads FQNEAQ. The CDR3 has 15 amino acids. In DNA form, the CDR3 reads TGTGCCAGCAGCGTGGTAGGGGACAGGGCCTACGAGCAGTACTTC. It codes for CASSVVGDRAYEQYF.

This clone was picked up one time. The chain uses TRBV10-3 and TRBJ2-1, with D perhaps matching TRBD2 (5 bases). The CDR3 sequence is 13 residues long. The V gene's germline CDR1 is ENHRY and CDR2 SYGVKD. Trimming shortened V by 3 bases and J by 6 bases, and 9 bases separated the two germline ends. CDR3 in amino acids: CAISDQLVNEQFF. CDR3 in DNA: TGTGCCATCAGTGACCAACTAGTCAATGAGCAGTTCTTC.

The CDR3 spells CASSLDISPYQPQHF. For the CDR3, the DNA is TGTGCCAGCAGCTTAGACATTAGCCCTTATCAGCCCCAGCATTTT. V and J are TRBV11-2 and TRBJ1-5; D not resolved. The CDR3 is made up of 15 amino acids. In germline, CDR1 is SGHAT, CDR2 FQNNGV. Deletions cut 0 bases from V and 5 bases from J, with 11 bases between.

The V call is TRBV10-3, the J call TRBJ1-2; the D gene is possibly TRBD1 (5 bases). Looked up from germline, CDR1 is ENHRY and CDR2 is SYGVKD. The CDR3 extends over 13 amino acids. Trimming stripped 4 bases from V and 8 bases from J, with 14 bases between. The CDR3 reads CAISVGREGGYTF. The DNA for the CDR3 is TGTGCCATCAGTGTGGGCAGGGAGGGCGGCTACACCTTC.

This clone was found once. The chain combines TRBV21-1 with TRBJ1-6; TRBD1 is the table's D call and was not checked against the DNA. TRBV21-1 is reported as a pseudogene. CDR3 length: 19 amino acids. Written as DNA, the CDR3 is TGTGCCAGCAGCAAAGGACCAGTGGACACAAGGCGTTATAATTCACCCCTCCACTTT. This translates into CASSKGPVDTRRYNSPLHF.

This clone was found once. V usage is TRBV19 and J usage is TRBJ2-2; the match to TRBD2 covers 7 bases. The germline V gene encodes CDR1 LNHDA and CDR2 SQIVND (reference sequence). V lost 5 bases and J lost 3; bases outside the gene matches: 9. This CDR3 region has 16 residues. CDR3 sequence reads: CASSLRGGVDTGELFF. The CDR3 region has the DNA TGTGCCAGTAGTCTAAGGGGAGGGGTCGACACCGGGGAGCTGTTTTTT.

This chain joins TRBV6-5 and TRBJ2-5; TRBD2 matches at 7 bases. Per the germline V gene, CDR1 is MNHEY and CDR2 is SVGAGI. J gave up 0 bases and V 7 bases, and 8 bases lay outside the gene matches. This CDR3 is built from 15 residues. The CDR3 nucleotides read TGTGCCAGCAATGGACTAGACCATTACCAAGAGACCCAGTACTTC. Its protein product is CASNGLDHYQETQYF.

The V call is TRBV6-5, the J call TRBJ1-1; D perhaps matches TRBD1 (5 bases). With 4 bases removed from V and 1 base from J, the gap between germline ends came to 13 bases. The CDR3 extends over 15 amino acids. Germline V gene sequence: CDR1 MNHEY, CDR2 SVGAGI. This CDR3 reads CASSSPGGSNTEAFF. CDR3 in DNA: TGTGCCAGCAGTTCCCCGGGGGGGTCGAACACTGAAGCTTTCTTT.

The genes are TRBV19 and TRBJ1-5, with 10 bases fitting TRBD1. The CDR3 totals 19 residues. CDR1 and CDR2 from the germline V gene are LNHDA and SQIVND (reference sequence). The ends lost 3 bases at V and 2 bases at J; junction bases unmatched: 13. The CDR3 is CASSMLGTGALRGNQPQHF. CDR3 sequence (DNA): TGTGCCAGTAGTATGCTGGGGACAGGGGCCCTCCGCGGCAATCAGCCCCAGCATTTT.

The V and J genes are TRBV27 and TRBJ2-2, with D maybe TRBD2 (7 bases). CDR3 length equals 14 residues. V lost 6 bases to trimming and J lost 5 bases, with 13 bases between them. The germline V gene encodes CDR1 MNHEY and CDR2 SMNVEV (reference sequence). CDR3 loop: CASRSGGRTGELFF. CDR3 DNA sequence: TGTGCCAGCAGATCGGGGGGCAGGACCGGGGAGCTGTTTTTT.

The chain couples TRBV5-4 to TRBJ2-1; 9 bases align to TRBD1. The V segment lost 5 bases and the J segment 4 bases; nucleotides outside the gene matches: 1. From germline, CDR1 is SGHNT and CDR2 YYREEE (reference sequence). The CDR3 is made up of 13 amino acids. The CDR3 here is CASRDRGYNEQFF. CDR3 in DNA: TGTGCCAGCAGGGACAGGGGATACAATGAGCAGTTCTTC.

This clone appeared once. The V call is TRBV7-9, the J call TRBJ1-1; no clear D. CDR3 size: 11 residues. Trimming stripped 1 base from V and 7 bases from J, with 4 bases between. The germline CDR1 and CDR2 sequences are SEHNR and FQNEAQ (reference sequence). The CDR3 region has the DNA TGTGCCAGCAGCTTAGGTAATGAAGCTTTCTTT. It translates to CASSLGNEAFF.

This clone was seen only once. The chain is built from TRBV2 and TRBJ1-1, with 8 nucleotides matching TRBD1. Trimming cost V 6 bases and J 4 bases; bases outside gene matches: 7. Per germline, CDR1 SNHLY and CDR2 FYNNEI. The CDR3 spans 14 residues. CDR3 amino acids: CASRGQEGSTEAFF. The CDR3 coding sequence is TGTGCCAGCAGGGGACAGGAGGGGAGCACTGAAGCTTTCTTT.

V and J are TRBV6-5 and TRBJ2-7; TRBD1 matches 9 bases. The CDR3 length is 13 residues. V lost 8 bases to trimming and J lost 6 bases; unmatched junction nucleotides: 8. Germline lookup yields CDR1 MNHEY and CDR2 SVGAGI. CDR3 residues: CASGRDRVVEQYF. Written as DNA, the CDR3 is TGTGCCAGCGGAAGGGACAGGGTGGTCGAGCAGTACTTC.

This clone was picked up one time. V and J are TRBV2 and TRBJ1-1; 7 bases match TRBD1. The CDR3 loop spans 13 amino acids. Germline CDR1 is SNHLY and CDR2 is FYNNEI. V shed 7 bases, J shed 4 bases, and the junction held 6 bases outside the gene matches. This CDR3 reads CASNDRVSTEAFF. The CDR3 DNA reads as TGTGCCAGCAATGACAGGGTGAGCACTGAAGCTTTCTTT.

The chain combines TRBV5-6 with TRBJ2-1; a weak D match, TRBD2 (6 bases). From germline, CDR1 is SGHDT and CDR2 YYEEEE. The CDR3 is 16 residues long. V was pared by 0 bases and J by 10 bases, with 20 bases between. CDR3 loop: CASSLEGEASYGEQFF. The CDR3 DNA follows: TGTGCCAGCAGCTTGGAAGGGGAGGCGAGCTACGGCGAGCAGTTCTTC.

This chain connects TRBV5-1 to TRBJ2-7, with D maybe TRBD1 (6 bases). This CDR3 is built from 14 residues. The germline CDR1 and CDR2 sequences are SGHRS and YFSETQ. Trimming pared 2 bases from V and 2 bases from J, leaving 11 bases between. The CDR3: CASSFDRPTYEQYF. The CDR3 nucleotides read TGCGCCAGCAGCTTCGACAGGCCTACCTACGAGCAGTACTTC.

In nucleotides, the CDR3 is TGTGCCAGCAGTTTCCTAGCTGAAAAGCAAGAGACCCAGTACTTC. Translation gives CASSFLAEKQETQYF. The chain is built from TRBV27 and TRBJ2-5, with a possible D match to TRBD2 (5 bases). Germline V gene lookup returns CDR1 MNHEY and CDR2 SMNVEV (reference sequence). The CDR3 is made up of 15 amino acids. V lost 3 bases, J lost 2 bases, and 13 bases lay in between.

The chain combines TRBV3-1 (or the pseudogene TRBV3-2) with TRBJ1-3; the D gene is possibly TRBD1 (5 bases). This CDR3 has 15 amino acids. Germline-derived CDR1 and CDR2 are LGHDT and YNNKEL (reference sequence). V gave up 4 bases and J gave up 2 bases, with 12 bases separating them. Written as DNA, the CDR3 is TGTGCCAGCAGCCTCCGGGGGGGGACTGGAAACACCATATATTTT. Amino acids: CASSLRGGTGNTIYF.

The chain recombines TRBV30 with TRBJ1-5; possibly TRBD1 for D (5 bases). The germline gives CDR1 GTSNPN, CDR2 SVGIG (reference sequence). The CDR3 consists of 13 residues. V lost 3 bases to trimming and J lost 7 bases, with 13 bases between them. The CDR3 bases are TGTGCCTGGAGCGCGGGGGGTGAACAGCCCCAGCATTTT. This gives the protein CAWSAGGEQPQHF.

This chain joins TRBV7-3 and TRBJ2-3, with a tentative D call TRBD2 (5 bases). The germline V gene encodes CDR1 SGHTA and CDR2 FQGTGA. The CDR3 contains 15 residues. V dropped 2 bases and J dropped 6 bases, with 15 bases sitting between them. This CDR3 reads CASSLSSATGDTQYF. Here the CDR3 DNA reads TGTGCCAGCAGCTTATCGTCAGCAACGGGGGATACGCAGTATTTT.

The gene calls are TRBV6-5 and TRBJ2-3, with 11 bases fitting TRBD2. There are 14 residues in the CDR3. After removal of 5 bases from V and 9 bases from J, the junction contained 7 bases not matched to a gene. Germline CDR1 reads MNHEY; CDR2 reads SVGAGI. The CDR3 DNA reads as TGTGCCAGCAGTAAACTAGCGGGGGAAACCACGCAGTATTTT. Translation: CASSKLAGETTQYF.

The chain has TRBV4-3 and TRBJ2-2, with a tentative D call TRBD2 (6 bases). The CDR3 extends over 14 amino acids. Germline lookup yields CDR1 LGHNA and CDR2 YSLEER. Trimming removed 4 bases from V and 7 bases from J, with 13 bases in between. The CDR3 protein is CASSRSGGVGELFF. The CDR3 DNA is TGCGCCAGCAGCCGCTCCGGGGGAGTCGGGGAGCTGTTTTTT.

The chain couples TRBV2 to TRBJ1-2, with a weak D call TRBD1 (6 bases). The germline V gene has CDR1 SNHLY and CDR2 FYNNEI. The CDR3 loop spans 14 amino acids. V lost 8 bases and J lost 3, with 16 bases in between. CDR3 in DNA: TGTGCCAGCGTTTCTAAGACAGGAGACTATGGCTACACCTTC. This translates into CASVSKTGDYGYTF.